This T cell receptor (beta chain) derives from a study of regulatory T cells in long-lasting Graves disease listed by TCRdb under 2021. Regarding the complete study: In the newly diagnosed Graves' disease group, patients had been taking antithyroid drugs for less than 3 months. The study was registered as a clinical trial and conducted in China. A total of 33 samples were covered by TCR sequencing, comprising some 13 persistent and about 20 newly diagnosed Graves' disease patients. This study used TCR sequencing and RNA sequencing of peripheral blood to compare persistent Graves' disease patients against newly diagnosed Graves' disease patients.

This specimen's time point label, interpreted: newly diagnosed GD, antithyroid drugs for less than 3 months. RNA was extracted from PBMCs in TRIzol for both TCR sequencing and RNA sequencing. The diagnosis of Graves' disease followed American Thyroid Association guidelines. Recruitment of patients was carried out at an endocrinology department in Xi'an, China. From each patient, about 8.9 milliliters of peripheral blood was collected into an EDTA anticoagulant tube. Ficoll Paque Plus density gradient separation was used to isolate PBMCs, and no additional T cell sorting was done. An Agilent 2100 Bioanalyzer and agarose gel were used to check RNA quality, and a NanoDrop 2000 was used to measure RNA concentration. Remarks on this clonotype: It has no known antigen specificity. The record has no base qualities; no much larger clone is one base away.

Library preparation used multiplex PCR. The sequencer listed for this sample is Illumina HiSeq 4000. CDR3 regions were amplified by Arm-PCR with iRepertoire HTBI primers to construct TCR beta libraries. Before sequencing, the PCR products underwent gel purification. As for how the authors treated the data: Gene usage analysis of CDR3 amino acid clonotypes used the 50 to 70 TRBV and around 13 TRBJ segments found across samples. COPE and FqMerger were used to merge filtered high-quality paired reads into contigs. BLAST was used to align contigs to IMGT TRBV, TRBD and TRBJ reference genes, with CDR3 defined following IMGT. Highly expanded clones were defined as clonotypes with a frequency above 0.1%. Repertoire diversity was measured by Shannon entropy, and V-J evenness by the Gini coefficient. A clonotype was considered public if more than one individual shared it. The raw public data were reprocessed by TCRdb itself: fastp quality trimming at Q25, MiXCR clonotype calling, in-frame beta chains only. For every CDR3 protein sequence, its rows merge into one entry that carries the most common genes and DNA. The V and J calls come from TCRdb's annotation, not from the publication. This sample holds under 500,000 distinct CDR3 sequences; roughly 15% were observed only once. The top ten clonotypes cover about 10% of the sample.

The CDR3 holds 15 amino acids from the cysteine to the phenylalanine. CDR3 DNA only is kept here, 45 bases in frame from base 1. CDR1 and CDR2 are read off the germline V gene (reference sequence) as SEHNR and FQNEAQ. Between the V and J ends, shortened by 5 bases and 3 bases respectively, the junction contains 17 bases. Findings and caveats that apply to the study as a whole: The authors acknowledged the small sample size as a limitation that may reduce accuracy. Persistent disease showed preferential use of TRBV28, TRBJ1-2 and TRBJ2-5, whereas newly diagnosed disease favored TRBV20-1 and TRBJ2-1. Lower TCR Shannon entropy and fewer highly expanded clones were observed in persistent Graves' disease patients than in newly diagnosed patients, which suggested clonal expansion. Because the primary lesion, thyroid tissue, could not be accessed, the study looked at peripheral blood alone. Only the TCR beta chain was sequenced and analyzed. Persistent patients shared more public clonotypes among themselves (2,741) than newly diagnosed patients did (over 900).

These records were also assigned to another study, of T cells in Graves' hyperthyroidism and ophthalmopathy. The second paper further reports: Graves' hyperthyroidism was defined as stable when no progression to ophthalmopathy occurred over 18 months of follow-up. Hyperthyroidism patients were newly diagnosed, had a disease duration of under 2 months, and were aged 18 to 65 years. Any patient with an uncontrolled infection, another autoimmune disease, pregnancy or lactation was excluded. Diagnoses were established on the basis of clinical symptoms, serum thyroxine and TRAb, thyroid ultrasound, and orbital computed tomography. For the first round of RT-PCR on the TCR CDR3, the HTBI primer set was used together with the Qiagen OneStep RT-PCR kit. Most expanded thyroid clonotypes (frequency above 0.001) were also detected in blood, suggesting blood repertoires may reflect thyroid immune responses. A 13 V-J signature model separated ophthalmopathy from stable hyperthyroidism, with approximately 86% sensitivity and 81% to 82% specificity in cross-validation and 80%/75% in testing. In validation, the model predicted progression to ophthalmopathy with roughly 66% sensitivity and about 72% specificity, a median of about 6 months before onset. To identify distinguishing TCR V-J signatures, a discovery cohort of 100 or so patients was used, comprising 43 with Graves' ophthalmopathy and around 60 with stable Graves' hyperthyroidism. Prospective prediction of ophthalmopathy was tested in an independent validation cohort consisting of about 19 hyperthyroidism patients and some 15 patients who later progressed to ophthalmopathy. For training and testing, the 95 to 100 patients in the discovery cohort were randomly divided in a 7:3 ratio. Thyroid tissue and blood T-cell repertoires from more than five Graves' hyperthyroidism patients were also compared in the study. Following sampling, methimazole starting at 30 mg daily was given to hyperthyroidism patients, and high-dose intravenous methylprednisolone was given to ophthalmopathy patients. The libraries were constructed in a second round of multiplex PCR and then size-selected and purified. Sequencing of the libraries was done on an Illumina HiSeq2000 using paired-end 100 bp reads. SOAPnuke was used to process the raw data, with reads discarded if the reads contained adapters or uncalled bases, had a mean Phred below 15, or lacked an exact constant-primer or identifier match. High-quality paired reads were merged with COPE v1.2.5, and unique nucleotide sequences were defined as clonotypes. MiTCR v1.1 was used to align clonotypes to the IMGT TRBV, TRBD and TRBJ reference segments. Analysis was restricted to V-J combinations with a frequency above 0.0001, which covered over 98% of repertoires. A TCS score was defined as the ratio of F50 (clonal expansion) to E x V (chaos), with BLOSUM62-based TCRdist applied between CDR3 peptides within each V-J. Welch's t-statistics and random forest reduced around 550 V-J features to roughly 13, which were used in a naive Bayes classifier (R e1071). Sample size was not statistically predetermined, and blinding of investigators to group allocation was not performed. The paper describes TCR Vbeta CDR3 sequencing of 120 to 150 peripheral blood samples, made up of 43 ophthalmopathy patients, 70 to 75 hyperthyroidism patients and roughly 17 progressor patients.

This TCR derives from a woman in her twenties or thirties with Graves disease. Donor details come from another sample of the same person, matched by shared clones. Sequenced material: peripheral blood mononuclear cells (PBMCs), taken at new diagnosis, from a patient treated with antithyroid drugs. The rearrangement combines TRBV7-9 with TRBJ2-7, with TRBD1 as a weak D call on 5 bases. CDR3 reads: CASSPAGAEYYEQYF. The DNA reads TGTGCCAGCAGCCCCGCTGGGGCAGAGTACTACGAGCAGTACTTC.